What follows are 4 T cell receptor beta chains derived from one specimen sequenced in a study of human T cells and chemical hapten exposure. TCRdb processed the 5' RACE reads anew with MiXCR; each CDR3 protein has one entry. The sample yields about 81,000 distinct CDR3 sequences, less than 9.5% seen once. Someone pulled total RNA out of unfractionated whole blood. These receptors were obtained from a male donor in good health.

This clonotype was detected ten times or more. The chain has TRBV29-1 and TRBJ2-1; either TRBD1 or TRBD2 may fit D (5 bases each). From germline, CDR1 is SQVTM and CDR2 ANQGSEA. The CDR3 is 14 amino acids. Deletions cut 1 base from V and 3 bases from J, with 10 bases between. The CDR3 DNA sequence: TGCAGCGTTGAAGGGGGGTCCGTCTACAATGAGCAGTTCTTC. This sequence encodes CSVEGGSVYNEQFF.

In its sample, this clonotype was seen a few times. The chain employs TRBV7-8 and TRBJ2-5; D unresolved. The CDR3 runs 14 residues. The germline V gene has CDR1 SGHVS and CDR2 FQNEAQ. The V and J ends lost 1 base and 13 bases respectively, with 19 bases between them. This CDR3 reads CASSLVWQAPLPYF. The CDR3 DNA sequence: TGTGCCAGCAGCTTAGTCTGGCAGGCCCCTTTGCCGTACTTC.

The chain recombines TRBV4-3 with TRBJ2-7; TRBD1 might be the D (6 bases). Trimming removed 4 bases at V and 1 base at J, with 14 bases between. This CDR3 is built from 15 residues. Germline CDR1 LGHNA, CDR2 YSLEER. CDR3 amino acids: CASSPTDSLSYEQYF. CDR3 in DNA: TGCGCCAGCAGCCCTACGGACAGCCTATCCTACGAGCAGTACTTC.

This sequence joins TRBV7-2 and TRBJ1-3; D gene uncertain. This CDR3 spans 15 amino acids. Trimming removed 4 bases from V and 0 bases from J, with 10 bases in between. The V gene's germline CDR1 is SGHTA and CDR2 FQGNSA. The CDR3 bases are TGTGCCAGCAGCTCTAGGCCAGTCTCTGGAAACACCATATATTTT. Translated, it gives CASSSRPVSGNTIYF. The full variable domain, with the rest looked up from reference TRBV7-2 and TRBJ1-3, is GAGVSQSPSNKVTEKGKDVELRCDPISGHTALYWYRQSLGQGLEFLIYFQGNSAPDKSGLPSDRFSAERTGGSVSTLTIQRTQQEDSAVYLCASSSRPVSGNTIYFGEGSWLTVV.